The T cell receptor (beta chain) described here comes from a study of control samples from healthy donors and cancer patients. The CDR3 runs 16 residues. Per germline, CDR1 LGHNA and CDR2 YNFKEQ. Trimming at V came to 0 bases and at J to 4 bases, leaving 6 bases not matched to a gene. TCRdb's table, derived via immunoSEQ multiplex PCR, lists solely in-frame clones and lacks some. Of around 180,000 clones detected, approximately 91% appear once; the ten largest clones hold approximately 2%. Specimen: blood. The sequence was obtained from a woman in her forties in good health. This chain links TRBV4-2 with TRBJ2-3; TRBD1 agrees at 8 bases. The CDR3 reads CASSQDGQGKADTQYF. CDR3 nucleotides: TGTGCCAGCAGCCAAGATGGACAGGGAAAGGCAGATACGCAGTATTTT.